This note documents a single T cell receptor (beta chain) sequence. After removal of 4 bases from V and 2 bases from J, the junction contained 4 bases not matched to a gene. Germline V gives CDR1 MNHEY, CDR2 SMNVEV (reference sequence). This CDR3 comprises 15 residues. These data are taken from a study of blood T cell repertoires in COVID-19. Study summary: Samples came from the United States, Italy and Spain, spanning acute and convalescent COVID-19.

Authors' data handling: Estimated nucleated cell counts came from reference gene primer amplification. Sequencing used immunoSEQ multiplex PCR; TCRdb keeps in-frame clones, though not all of them. D and trimming come from the DNA, and the V and J calls and clone size come from that table. The sample includes a few hundred thousand clones, 85% to 90% seen only once; the top ten take approximately 4.8%. Sequencing was done on a sample of peripheral blood. This sequence was found in a man in his fifties or sixties with acute or convalescent COVID-19. This chain uses TRBV27 with TRBJ1-4, with 7 bases lining up with TRBD1. CDR3 amino acids: CASSSDRSTNEKLFF. The CDR3 DNA reads TGTGCCAGCAGTTCGGACAGGTCCACTAATGAAAAACTGTTTTTT.